The rows below give T cell receptor beta chains drawn from one sample of a study of blood T cell repertoires in COVID-19. This table comes from immunoSEQ multiplex PCR, and its TCRdb copy is limited to in-frame clones, with some not included. There are roughly 150,000 clones in the sample; 85% to 90% occur only once, and less than 4% lies in the top ten. Sequenced material: peripheral blood. The receptors were sampled from a woman aged 55-70 years with active COVID-19. The CDR3 runs from the conserved cysteine through the conserved F or W. D genes are given only for firm matches. A clone size is listed for some rows: how often the clone was seen (once, few, many), or a class if it is expanded.

>-|TRBV29-1|-|TRBJ1-1
CSVEREGLNTEAFF
TGCAGCGTTGAGAGGGAGGGGCTGAACACTGAAGCTTTCTTT
>TRBD1|TRBV7-2|once|TRBJ1-2
CASSSGTGSYYGYTF
TGTGCCAGCAGCTCTGGGACAGGCTCTTACTATGGCTACACCTTC
>-|TRBV5-5|-|TRBJ1-3
CASSLGPQGGPGNTIYF
TGTGCCAGCAGCTTAGGCCCCCAGGGCGGCCCTGGAAACACCATATATTTT
>TRBD1|TRBV6-5|-|TRBJ2-1
CASSYLPAGGIDEQFF
TGTGCCAGCAGTTACCTCCCGGCAGGGGGCATCGATGAGCAGTTCTTC
>-|TRBV30|-|TRBJ1-2
CAWRRPGARGYTF
TGTGCCTGGAGGAGACCAGGGGCTCGGGGCTACACCTTC
>-|TRBV6-2/TRBV6-3|-|TRBJ2-3
CASSFPGTDTQYF
TGTGCCAGCAGTTTCCCGGGGACAGATACGCAGTATTTT
>TRBD2|TRBV7-3|-|TRBJ2-5
CASSLTRASGRETQYF
TGTGCCAGCAGCTTAACAAGGGCTAGCGGGAGGGAGACCCAGTACTTC
>TRBD1|TRBV18|few|TRBJ2-2
CASSPYQGQAGELFF
TGTGCCAGCTCACCATATCAGGGACAGGCCGGGGAGCTGTTTTTT
>-|TRBV7-8|once|TRBJ2-5
CASSPGLGTNQETQYF
TGTGCCAGCAGCCCTGGACTGGGAACTAACCAAGAGACCCAGTACTTC
>TRBD2|TRBV28|-|TRBJ2-1
CASNPGKRESSYNEQFF
TGTGCCAGCAACCCAGGCAAGCGGGAGAGCTCCTACAATGAGCAGTTCTTC
>TRBD1|TRBV5-1|-|TRBJ1-1
CASSLMVGGEGNTEAFF
TGCGCCAGCAGCTTGATGGTAGGGGGCGAGGGGAACACTGAAGCTTTCTTT
>TRBD2|TRBV3-1/TRBV3-2|-|TRBJ2-3
CASSPPAGGRTDTQYF
TGTGCCAGCAGCCCTCCAGCGGGAGGGCGAACAGATACGCAGTATTTT
>-|TRBV19|-|TRBJ1-1
CASSIVGGYGTEAFF
TGTGCCAGTAGTATAGTTGGGGGCTATGGCACTGAAGCTTTCTTT
>-|TRBV7-3|once|TRBJ1-1
CASSPKAGVGTEAFF
TGTGCCAGCAGCCCAAAGGCCGGGGTGGGGACTGAAGCTTTCTTT
>-|TRBV5-1|-|TRBJ2-7
CASSLAEPSVHEQYF
TGCGCCAGCAGCTTGGCCGAACCGTCGGTCCACGAGCAGTACTTC
>TRBD1|TRBV19|few|TRBJ1-1
CASIVGQGVGEAFF
TGTGCCAGTATCGTGGGACAGGGGGTAGGGGAAGCTTTCTTT
>-|TRBV6-4|-|TRBJ1-2
CASRYRDTFNYGYTF
TGTGCCAGCCGTTATCGGGACACGTTTAACTATGGCTACACCTTC
>TRBD2|TRBV6-5|-|TRBJ2-3
CASRGYAGVRDTQYF
TGTGCCAGCAGAGGGTATGCGGGAGTCAGGGATACGCAGTATTTT
>TRBD1|TRBV30|-|TRBJ1-5
CAWDRGNQPQHF
TGTGCCTGGGACAGGGGCAATCAGCCCCAGCATTTT
>TRBD2|TRBV27|-|TRBJ2-1
CASSPPPGRANEQFF
TGTGCCAGCAGTCCCCCTCCCGGGAGGGCCAATGAGCAGTTCTTC
>-|TRBV28|-|TRBJ1-5
CASRGGLGNQPQHF
TGTGCCAGTCGCGGGGGGCTAGGAAATCAGCCCCAGCATTTT
>-|TRBV19|-|TRBJ1-6
CASSTQVRDSPLHF
TGTGCCAGTAGTACCCAGGTGAGGGATTCACCCCTCCACTTT
>-|TRBV5-6|-|TRBJ1-6
CASQGLSSPLHF
TGTGCCAGCCAGGGTCTATCTTCACCCCTCCACTTT
>TRBD2|TRBV27|-|TRBJ2-1
CASRPGLVPNEQFF
TGTGCCAGCAGGCCGGGACTAGTCCCCAATGAGCAGTTCTTC
>-|TRBV5-6|-|TRBJ2-1
CASSLWASSAQALFF
TGTGCCAGCAGCTTGTGGGCTAGCTCCGCCCAGGCACTGTTCTTC
>TRBD1|TRBV15|-|TRBJ1-6
CATSSQGAYNSPLHF
TGTGCCACCAGCAGTCAGGGGGCATATAATTCACCCCTCCACTTT
>-|TRBV7-2|-|TRBJ1-1
CASSSTTRPNTEAFF
TGTGCCAGCAGCTCGACGACGCGGCCGAACACTGAAGCTTTCTTT
>TRBD2|TRBV7-6|-|TRBJ2-5
CASSRRTSGKETQYF
TGTGCCAGCAGTCGAAGGACTAGCGGGAAAGAGACCCAGTACTTC
>-|TRBV6-5|-|TRBJ2-7
CASRTVYSYEQYF
TGTGCCAGCCGGACAGTTTACTCCTACGAGCAGTACTTC
>-|TRBV7-2|-|TRBJ1-2
CASSLDYYGYTF
TGTGCCAGCAGCTTGGACTATTATGGCTACACCTTC
>TRBD1|TRBV28|once|TRBJ2-7
CASSLGQVRDEQYF
TGTGCCAGCAGTCTCGGACAGGTTAGGGACGAGCAGTACTTC
>-|TRBV12-3/TRBV12-4|few|TRBJ1-2
CASSLARGYTF
TGTGCCAGCAGTTTGGCTAGAGGCTACACCTTC